This T cell receptor beta chain comes out of a study of blood T cell repertoires in COVID-19. Study background: The United States, Italy and Spain were the sources of the acute and convalescent COVID-19 samples.

In the original processing: Estimated nucleated cell counts came from reference gene primer amplification. TCRdb keeps only in-frame clones here, not all; method: immunoSEQ multiplex PCR. V and J calls and clone size are copied from that table; D and trimming were computed from the DNA. The sample lists more than 35,000 clones; just under 70% were seen once. This clone showed up just once. The trim removed 3 bases at V and 8 bases at J, leaving 10 bases unmatched. CDR3 length: 15 amino acids. Germline V gene sequence: CDR1 MGHRA, CDR2 YSYEKL. J is TRBJ2-1 and V is TRBV4-1; 7 bases align to TRBD1. Source material: peripheral blood. The source is a man of 80 years or more with acute or convalescent COVID-19. The CDR3 loop reads CASSQTGSFLDEQFF. CDR3 sequence (DNA): TGCGCCAGCAGCCAGACAGGGTCTTTTCTAGATGAGCAGTTCTTC.